This T cell receptor beta chain was captured by sequencing in a study of T cell responses to AZD1222 COVID-19 vaccine. The study's findings and limits: White British donors predominated, females outnumbered males, and clonal diversity was possibly underestimated.

The CDR3 has 12 residues. Losses at the gene ends were 10 bases for V and 2 bases for J; bases not matched to a gene: 4. Germline lookup yields CDR1 ENHRY and CDR2 SYGVKD. Details on this clone: Its antigen is unidentified.

The protocol was immunoSEQ multiplex PCR, while the TCRdb copy is restricted to in-frame clones and leaves out a portion. The sample carries over 150,000 clones, about 90% recorded once. The V call is TRBV10-3, the J call TRBJ1-1; 7 bases align to TRBD1. The receptor was derived from an adult in good health. Sequencing was performed on peripheral blood, taken on day 0 of MenACWY control vaccination. The CDR3 reads CATTGANTEAFF. CDR3 DNA sequence: TGTGCCACAACAGGGGCTAACACTGAAGCTTTCTTT.